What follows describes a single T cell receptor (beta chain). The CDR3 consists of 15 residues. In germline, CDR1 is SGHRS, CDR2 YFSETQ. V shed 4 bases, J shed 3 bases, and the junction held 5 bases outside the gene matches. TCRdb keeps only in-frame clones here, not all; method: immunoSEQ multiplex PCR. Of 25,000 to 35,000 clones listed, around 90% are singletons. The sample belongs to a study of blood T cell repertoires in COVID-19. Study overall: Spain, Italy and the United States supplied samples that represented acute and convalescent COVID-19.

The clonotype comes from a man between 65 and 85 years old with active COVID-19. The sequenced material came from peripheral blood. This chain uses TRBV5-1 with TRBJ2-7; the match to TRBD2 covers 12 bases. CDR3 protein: CASSQGLAGSYEQYF. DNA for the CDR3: TGCGCCAGCAGCCAAGGACTAGCGGGGAGCTACGAGCAGTACTTC.